This T cell receptor beta chain was sequenced during a study of shared clonotypes between healthy human individuals. About the research overall: The people who gave samples were two women and a few men aged 18 to 49. Overall study findings and caveats: In contrast to clonotypes shared by all four donors, non-shared clonotypes had lower generation probabilities. Blood was the only sampled material, and tissue repertoires likely differ.

The CDR3 extends over 14 amino acids. Trimming left V 3 bases short and J 3 bases short, with 13 bases between. Per germline, CDR1 SGHRS and CDR2 YFSETQ. This clone was seen a single time. Its antigen remains unidentified. Using immunoSEQ multiplex PCR, the repertoire was profiled, and TCRdb retains in-frame clones only, with some absent. The repertoire consists of roughly 760,000 clones, with 74% occurring once and the leading ten covering more than 1.5%. J is TRBJ2-7 and V is TRBV5-1; the D is unclear. Sequencing was carried out using memory CD4+ T cells sorted from blood. Subset reported: CD45RA-negative fraction. This receptor was taken from a woman aged 25 to 39 in good health. CDR3 protein: CASSSQGPGYEQYF. The CDR3 DNA reads as TGCGCCAGCAGCTCCCAAGGACCTGGCTACGAGCAGTACTTC.